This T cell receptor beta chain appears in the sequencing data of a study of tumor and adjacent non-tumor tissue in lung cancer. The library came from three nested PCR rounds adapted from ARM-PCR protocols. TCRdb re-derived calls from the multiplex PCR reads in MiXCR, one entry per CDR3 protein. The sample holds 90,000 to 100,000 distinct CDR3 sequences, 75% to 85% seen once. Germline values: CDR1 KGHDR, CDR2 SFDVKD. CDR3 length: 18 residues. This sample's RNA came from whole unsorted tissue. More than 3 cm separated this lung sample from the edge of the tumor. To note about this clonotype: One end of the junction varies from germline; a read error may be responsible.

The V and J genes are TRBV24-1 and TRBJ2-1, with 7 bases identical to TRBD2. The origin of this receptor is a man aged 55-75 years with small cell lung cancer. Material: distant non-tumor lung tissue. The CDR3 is CATSKLTGGRDSYNEQLF. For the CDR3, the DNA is TGTGCCACCAGCAAACTAACGGGAGGCCGTGACTCCTACAATGAGCAGCTCTTC.